This T cell receptor (beta chain) was found in a study of blood T cell repertoires in COVID-19. Study context: The United States, Italy and Spain supplied acute and convalescent COVID-19 samples. Nucleic acid was either cDNA or gDNA, and it came from T cells, B-cell-depleted T cells, or PBMCs.

Original data processing: The assay estimated nucleated cells by amplifying reference gene primers. Repertoires were generated with immunoSEQ multiplex PCR, while TCRdb's copy carries only in-frame clones and drops some. Clone size and V and J calls were adopted from that table, with D and trimming inferred from the DNA. The sample contains about 290,000 clones, over 80% of which appear only once. On this clone itself: Other DNA variants within this sample encode the same CDR3.

This CDR3 comprises 13 residues. Germline loops: CDR1 KGHSH, CDR2 LQKENI. The V end was cut by 6 bases, the J end by 2 bases, with 10 bases between. Source material: peripheral blood. The chain employs TRBV18 and TRBJ1-1; a weak D match, TRBD1 (6 bases). The TCR sequence derives from a woman in her forties or fifties with active or convalescent COVID-19. The CDR3 nucleotides are TGTGCCAGCTCTCGGACAGCTAACACTGAAGCTTTCTTT. Translated: CASSRTANTEAFF.